This T cell receptor beta chain was profiled in a study of neoadjuvant anti-PD-1 for oral cavity cancer. Whole-study findings and limits: Treg/Th17 ratio rose with pretreatment blood and fell with post-treatment tumor TCRbeta clonality. Non-responders to neoadjuvant nivolumab had significantly more clonal PBMC T cells than responders.

These newly diagnosed stage II-IVA oral cavity squamous cell carcinoma patients had no prior systemic or radiation treatment. The patients had HPV-negative, locally advanced oral cavity squamous cell carcinoma. This clone was observed once. The target antigen is unknown. The germline CDR1 and CDR2 sequences are SGDLS and YYNGEE. This CDR3 spans 15 amino acids. Trimming removed 4 bases at V and 3 bases at J, with 11 bases between. Here immunoSEQ multiplex PCR was the method, and the copy in TCRdb shows in-frame clones only, minus some. The sample gives 60,000 to 75,000 clones, roughly 84% of which show up once; 2.5% to 3% is in the top ten.

Sequenced material: PBMCs, taken before nivolumab (anti-PD-1) treatment. This receptor was obtained from a person between 40 and 79 years old with oral cavity squamous cell carcinoma. This chain links TRBV9 with TRBJ2-6, with no clear D. CDR3 sequence: CASSTHLGGANVLTF. As DNA, the CDR3 is TGTGCCAGCAGCACCCATTTGGGTGGGGCCAACGTCCTGACTTTC.